The T cell receptor (beta chain) described here comes from a study of blood T cells in healthy people across ages. The V gene end was trimmed by 5 bases and the J gene end by 0 bases; junction bases not matched to a gene: 13. Germline lookup yields CDR1 DFQATT and CDR2 SNEGSKA (reference sequence). The CDR3 sequence is 16 residues long. This clonotype was picked up a small number of times. Combining a sample-barcoded 5' primer with a J-beta primer mix, a second PCR ran for about 7 to 12 cycles. The yield of each sample was at least 2.5 million CDR3-containing paired-end reads. TCRdb recomputed calls from the 5' RACE reads with MiXCR, one row per CDR3 protein. The table lists hundreds of thousands of distinct CDR3 sequences, roughly 41% of them singletons, with 25% to 35% in the top ten.

The TCR comes from an elderly man in good health. The sample taken for sequencing was blood. The genes are TRBV20-1 and TRBJ2-7; 7 bases are shared with TRBD2. For the CDR3, the DNA is TGCAGTGCTTTTGGACTAGATGGGGGTAGCTCCTACGAGCAGTACTTC. It encodes CSAFGLDGGSSYEQYF.